The clone carrying this T cell receptor beta chain was found a few times. Its specificity is unknown. Genes here carry mouse names. Read sequence stops 4 residues before the CDR3 end, and the germline J gene provides the missing end. Isolated RNA was reverse transcribed into cDNA used as the sequencing template. The table came from immunoSEQ multiplex PCR; TCRdb's copy has only in-frame clones and leaves some out. The profile covers approximately 110,000 clones, none occurring a single time. The entry originates in a study of CD8+ T cells in alopecia areata. Study conclusions and caveats: Clonality was higher in lesional than normal scalp, especially in alopecia totalis/universalis.

CDR1 and CDR2 from the germline V gene are NNHDY and SYVADS. The CDR3 runs 12 residues. This TCR came from a C3H/HeJ mouse with alopecia areata. Mice of this strain are of MHC haplotype H2-k. The chain is built from TRBV13-3 and TRBJ2-5, with 9 positions matching TRBD2. Specimen: lesional skin. The chain's CDR3 is CASGLGRDTQYF. The covered CDR3 bases are TGTGCCAGTGGACTGGGGAGAGAC.